This T cell receptor (beta chain) derives from a study of T cells in Graves' hyperthyroidism and ophthalmopathy. Authors of the study amplified TCR beta CDR3 regions from RNA transcripts. Using the HTBI primer set, a first-round RT-PCR was run on the TCR CDR3. TCRdb passed the multiplex PCR reads through MiXCR, listing each CDR3 protein once. The sample holds almost 600,000 distinct CDR3 sequences; approximately 14% are singletons and the top ten take 5.8%. As regards this clonotype: No antigen is known for it.

Study-level findings and limits: The model's output predicted ophthalmopathy at a median of roughly 6.9 months prior to onset. Among thyroid clonotypes expanded above 0.001, most also appeared in blood. Separating ophthalmopathy from stable hyperthyroidism was achieved by a 13 V-J model.

This TCR derives from a woman aged 25 to 39 with Graves' hyperthyroidism that later progressed to Graves' ophthalmopathy. The sample taken for sequencing was blood.

CDR3 sequence reads: CALIGLSGNTIYF. CDR3 coding DNA: TGTGCCCTTATCGGGCTATCTGGAAACACCATATATTTT. J is TRBJ1-3 and V is TRBV30, with D unresolved. Trimming stripped 8 bases from V and 1 base from J, with 12 bases between. Per the germline V gene, CDR1 is GTSNPN and CDR2 is SVGIG (reference sequence). The CDR3 runs to 13 residues.